The T cell receptor beta chain under discussion was sequenced for a study of regulatory T cells in long-lasting Graves disease. Study-wide results and limits: Persistent patients shared under 3,000 public clonotypes among themselves. Newly diagnosed patients shared fewer, at about a thousand.

To make TCR beta libraries, researchers used iRepertoire HTBI primers and Arm-PCR of CDR3 regions. TCRdb fed the multiplex PCR reads into MiXCR, producing one record per CDR3 protein. The table includes about 530,000 distinct CDR3 sequences, 15% to 20% detected once. CDR1 and CDR2 (germline): MDHEN, SYDVKM. V gave up 5 bases and J gave up 4 bases; unmatched junction bases: 13. The CDR3 is 16 residues long. Many counts were recorded for this clonotype. Its antigen remains unknown. The time point: newly diagnosed GD, antithyroid drugs for less than 3 months. After RNA was extracted from PBMCs, the TCR library was made from it. An endocrinology department in Xi'an, China, supplied the patients. The sample also formed part of further work on T cells in Graves' hyperthyroidism and ophthalmopathy.

Material: peripheral blood mononuclear cells (PBMCs), obtained at new diagnosis, from a patient treated with antithyroid drugs. This TCR was recovered from a middle-aged woman with Graves disease. The chain joins TRBV28 to TRBJ1-1, with TRBD1 identical over 7 bases. The CDR3 loop is CASSPPPGGMGTEAFF. As DNA, the CDR3 is TGTGCCAGCAGTCCCCCCCCAGGGGGAATGGGCACTGAAGCTTTCTTT.